Given below is one T cell receptor beta chain in context. Donors likely had unrecorded immune exposures despite being nominally healthy when sampled. The PCR was carried out with 60 Vbeta primers and 13 Jbeta primers. The method was immunoSEQ multiplex PCR; TCRdb's version includes in-frame clones alone and lacks a portion of them. Here the sample spans around 190,000 clones, around 79% being singletons. Trimming cost V 3 bases and J 4 bases, with 9 bases left between them. The CDR3 is 13 amino acids. Germline V CDR1 and CDR2: SGDLS, YYNGEE. This entry belongs to a study of cytomegalovirus exposure and HLA in healthy donors.

The sequencing sample was made of PBMCs. This rearrangement joins TRBV9 to TRBJ2-3; D perhaps matches TRBD2 (5 bases). The receptor's source is a woman younger than 35 in good health and CMV-seronegative. CDR3 amino acids: CASSAGISDTQYF. The CDR3 DNA sequence: TGTGCCAGCAGCGCCGGGATCTCAGATACGCAGTATTTT.